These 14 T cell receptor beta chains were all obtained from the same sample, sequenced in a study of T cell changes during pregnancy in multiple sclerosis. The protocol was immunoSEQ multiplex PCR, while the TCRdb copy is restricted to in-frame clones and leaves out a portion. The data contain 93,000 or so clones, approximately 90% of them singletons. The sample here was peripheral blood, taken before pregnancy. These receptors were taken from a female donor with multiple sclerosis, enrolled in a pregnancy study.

The CDR3 sequence is CASSANREPYNEQFF. CDR3 DNA: TGTGCCAGCAGCGCAAACAGGGAGCCCTACAATGAGCAGTTCTTC. This chain links TRBV7-3 with TRBJ2-1; TRBD1 might be the D (6 bases). The ends were cut back, 5 bases at V and 2 bases at J, with 13 bases in the middle. CDR1 and CDR2 from the germline V gene are SGHTA and FQGTGA. This CDR3 is built from 15 residues.

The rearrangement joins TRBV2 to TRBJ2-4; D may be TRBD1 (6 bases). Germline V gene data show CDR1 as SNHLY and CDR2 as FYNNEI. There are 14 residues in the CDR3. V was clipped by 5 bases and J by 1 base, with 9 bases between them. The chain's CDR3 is CASSQRGAKNIQYF. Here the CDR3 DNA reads TGTGCCAGCAGTCAAAGGGGGGCCAAAAACATTCAGTACTTC.

CDR3 protein: CASNLAGGTEAFF. For the CDR3, the DNA is TGCGCCAGCAATCTGGCAGGGGGCACTGAAGCTTTCTTT. This chain links TRBV5-1 with TRBJ1-1, with 7 bases fitting TRBD1. The germline V gene has CDR1 SGHRS and CDR2 YFSETQ. The CDR3 spans 13 residues. The V and J ends lost 6 bases and 4 bases, in that order; junction bases with no gene match: 6.

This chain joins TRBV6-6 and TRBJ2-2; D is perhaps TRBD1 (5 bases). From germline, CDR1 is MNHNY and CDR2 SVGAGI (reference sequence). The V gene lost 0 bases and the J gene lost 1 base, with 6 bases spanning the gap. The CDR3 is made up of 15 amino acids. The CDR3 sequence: CASSYSTGNTGELFF. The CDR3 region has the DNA TGTGCCAGCAGTTACTCAACAGGGAACACCGGGGAGCTGTTTTTT.

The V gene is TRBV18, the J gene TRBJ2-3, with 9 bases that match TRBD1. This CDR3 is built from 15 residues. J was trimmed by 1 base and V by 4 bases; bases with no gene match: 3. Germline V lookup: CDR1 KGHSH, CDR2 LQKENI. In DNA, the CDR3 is TGTGCCAGCTCACAGGGACAGGGAGGCACAGATACGCAGTATTTT. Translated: CASSQGQGGTDTQYF.

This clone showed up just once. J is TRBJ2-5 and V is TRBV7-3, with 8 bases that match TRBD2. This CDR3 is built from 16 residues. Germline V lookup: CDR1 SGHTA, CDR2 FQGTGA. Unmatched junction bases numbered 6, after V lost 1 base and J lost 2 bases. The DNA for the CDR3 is TGTGCCAGCAGCTTAAGGGGTAGCGGGGATCAAGAGACCCAGTACTTC. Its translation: CASSLRGSGDQETQYF.

The CDR3 region has the DNA TGTGCCAGCAGCTCCGGGACAGGGGCCTTAAATGAGCAGTTCTTC. It encodes CASSSGTGALNEQFF. V usage is TRBV7-3 and J usage is TRBJ2-1, with 10 nucleotides matching TRBD1. The CDR3 sequence is 15 residues long. The germline V gene encodes CDR1 SGHTA and CDR2 FQGTGA. V shed 4 bases, J shed 7 bases, and the junction held 7 bases outside the gene matches.

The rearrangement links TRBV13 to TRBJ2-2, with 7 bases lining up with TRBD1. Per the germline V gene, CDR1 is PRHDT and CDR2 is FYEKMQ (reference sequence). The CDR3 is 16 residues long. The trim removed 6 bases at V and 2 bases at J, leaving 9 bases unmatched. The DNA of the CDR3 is TGTGCCAGCAGTTCTGGGGGACAGAGTAACACCGGGGAGCTGTTTTTT. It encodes CASSSGGQSNTGELFF.

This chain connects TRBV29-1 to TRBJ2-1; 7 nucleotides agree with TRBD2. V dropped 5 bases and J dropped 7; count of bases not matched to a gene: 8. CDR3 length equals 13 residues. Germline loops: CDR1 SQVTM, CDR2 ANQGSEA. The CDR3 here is CSVREGTLNEQFF. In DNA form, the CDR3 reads TGCAGCGTTAGGGAGGGGACTCTTAATGAGCAGTTCTTC.

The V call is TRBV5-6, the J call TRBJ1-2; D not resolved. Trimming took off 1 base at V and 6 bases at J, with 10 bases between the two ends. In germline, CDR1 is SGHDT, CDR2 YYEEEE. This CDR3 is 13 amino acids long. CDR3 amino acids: CASSLTGVDGYTF. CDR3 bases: TGTGCCAGCAGCTTGACCGGGGTTGATGGCTACACCTTC. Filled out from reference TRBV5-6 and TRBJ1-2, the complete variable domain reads DAGVTQSPTHLIKTRGQQVTLRCSPKSGHDTVSWYQQALGQGPQFIFQYYEEEERQRGNFPDRFSGHQFPNYSSELNVNALLLGDSALYLCASSLTGVDGYTFGSGTRLTVV.

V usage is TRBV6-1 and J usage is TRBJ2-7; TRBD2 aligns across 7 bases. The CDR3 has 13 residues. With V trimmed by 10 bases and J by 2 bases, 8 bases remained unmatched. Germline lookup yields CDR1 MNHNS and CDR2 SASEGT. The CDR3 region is CAIGGEGTYEQYF. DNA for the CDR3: TGTGCCATTGGGGGGGAGGGAACCTACGAGCAGTACTTC.

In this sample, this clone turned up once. The CDR3 DNA reads as TGTGCCAGCAGTCCGAAGGGGTCTCAGCCCCAGCATTTT. It encodes CASSPKGSQPQHF. The chain joins TRBV27 to TRBJ1-5, with D perhaps TRBD1 (5 bases). The CDR3 spans 13 residues. Germline V gives CDR1 MNHEY, CDR2 SMNVEV (reference sequence). Trimming stripped 5 bases from V and 6 bases from J, with 11 bases between.

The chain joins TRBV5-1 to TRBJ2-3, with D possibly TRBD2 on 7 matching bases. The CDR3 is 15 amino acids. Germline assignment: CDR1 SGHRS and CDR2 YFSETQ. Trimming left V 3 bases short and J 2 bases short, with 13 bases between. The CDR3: CASSSGEGDTDTQYF. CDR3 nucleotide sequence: TGCGCCAGCAGCTCAGGGGAGGGTGACACAGATACGCAGTATTTT.

CDR3 residues: CAISRDREPRAENSPLHF. The CDR3 DNA reads TGTGCCATCAGCCGGGACAGAGAGCCCCGCGCCGAGAATTCACCCCTCCACTTT. The V and J genes are TRBV10-3 and TRBJ1-6, with TRBD1 matching over 7 bases. CDR1 and CDR2 from the germline V gene are ENHRY and SYGVKD. Losses at the gene ends were 6 bases for V and 7 bases for J; bases not matched to a gene: 18. The CDR3 contains 18 residues.